Below, one T cell receptor beta chain is given with its context. Its cognate antigen is unknown. The same CDR3 also results from other DNA sequences found in this sample. This sample stems from a study of T cell responses to AZD1222 COVID-19 vaccine. Study details: Whether given at about 4 or about 12 weeks, second doses were pooled. General study findings and limits: Spike-specific TCR breadth and depth both grew after two AZD1222 doses. Reportedly, close to half of spike-specific TCRs are directed against unmutated variant regions. Clonal diversity was possibly underestimated; the donors were predominantly white British and more often female.

The V gene's germline CDR1 is DFQATT and CDR2 SNEGSKA (reference sequence). This CDR3 has 15 residues. With V trimmed by 6 bases and J by 6 bases, 10 bases remained unmatched. Sequencing was performed with immunoSEQ multiplex PCR; in TCRdb, only in-frame clones are kept and a portion is missing. The sample includes about 130,000 clones, about 89% seen only once; the top ten take about 9.4%. Source: peripheral blood, taken on day 0 of AZD1222 vaccination. V and J are TRBV20-1 and TRBJ2-2, with 10 positions matching TRBD2. This TCR was sampled from an adult in good health. CDR3 sequence (DNA): TGCAGTGCCAGTACCGGGACTAGCGATGCCGGGGAGCTGTTTTTT. It translates to CSASTGTSDAGELFF.